This TCR beta chain is from a study of control samples from healthy donors and cancer patients (TCRdb year 2020). CDR1 is given as MNHEY and CDR2 as SVGAGI, both from the germline V gene. Inclusive of the bounding cysteine and phenylalanine, the CDR3 is 13 residues long. The DNA shown is the 39-base CDR3, in frame from base 1. The germline ends are 9 bases apart after V is trimmed by 2 bases and J by 5 bases. To note about this clone: It lacks a known antigen. One base away there is no much larger clone; base qualities are not given.

Receptors were amplified or captured by the immunoSEQ multiplex PCR assay. TCRdb carries this immuneACCESS record with in-frame sequences only. Its versions omit some clonotypes, under half of them owing to an unresolved V gene in the studies checked, with the rest unexplained. This sample gives some 410,000 clones in total; roughly 90% of them show up just once. The ten largest clones take up about 6.3% of the sample. Source material: PBMCs. Recombination joined TRBV6-5 with TRBJ2-5, with the D segment identity uncertain. This TCR came from a man aged 40-50 years with head and neck cancer. The DNA sequence reads TGTGCCAGCAGTTACGAAAGTGGGGAGACCCAGTACTTC. The translation is CASSYESGETQYF.